Only a few counts were recorded for the clone carrying this TCR beta chain. The study made its TCR cDNA through 5'RACE template switching. That step introduced a universal primer site along with UMIs. Each CDR3 protein gets one entry after TCRdb re-called the 5' RACE reads with MiXCR. The data show 500,000 to 650,000 distinct CDR3 sequences, with approximately 13% seen just once and under 15% held by the top ten. With 4 bases removed from V and 6 bases from J, the gap between germline ends came to 13 bases. The germline gives CDR1 SGHDT, CDR2 YYEEEE. The CDR3 runs 14 residues. This record belongs to a study of T cells after yellow fever vaccination.

This chain connects TRBV5-6 to TRBJ2-2; either TRBD1 or TRBD2 may fit D (5 bases each). The starting material was PBMCs, obtained on the day of the yellow fever booster vaccination. This TCR came from a man aged 25-45 years who received the YFV17D yellow fever vaccine. The CDR3 loop is CASSTTRGSGELFF. CDR3 in DNA: TGTGCCAGCAGCACGACCCGGGGCTCCGGGGAGCTGTTTTTT.